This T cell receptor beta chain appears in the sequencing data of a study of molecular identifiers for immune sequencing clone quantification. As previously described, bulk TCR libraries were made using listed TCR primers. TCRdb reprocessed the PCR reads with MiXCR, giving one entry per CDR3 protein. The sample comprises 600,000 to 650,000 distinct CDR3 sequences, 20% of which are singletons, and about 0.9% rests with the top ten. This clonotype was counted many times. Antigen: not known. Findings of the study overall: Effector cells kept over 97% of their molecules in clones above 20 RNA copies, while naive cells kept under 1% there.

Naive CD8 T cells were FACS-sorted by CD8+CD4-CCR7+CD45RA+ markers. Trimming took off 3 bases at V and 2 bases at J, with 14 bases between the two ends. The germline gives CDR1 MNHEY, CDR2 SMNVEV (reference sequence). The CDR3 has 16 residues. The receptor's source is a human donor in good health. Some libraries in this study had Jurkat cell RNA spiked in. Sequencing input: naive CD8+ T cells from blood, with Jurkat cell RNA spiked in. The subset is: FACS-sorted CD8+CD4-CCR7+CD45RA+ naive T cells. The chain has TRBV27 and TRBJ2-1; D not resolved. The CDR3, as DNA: TGTGCCAGCAGTTTGTTCAGTTCTCCAGCCTACAATGAGCAGTTCTTC. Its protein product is CASSLFSSPAYNEQFF.